Below are 14 T cell receptor beta chains sequenced from a single sample in a study of beta chain features in type 1 diabetes. Expressed TCRB transcripts were sequenced because the entire RNA isolate underwent reverse transcription. Clones were read by immunoSEQ multiplex PCR, and TCRdb kept only the in-frame ones, dropping some. Here the sample spans 150,000 to 160,000 clones, around 10% being singletons. The sample consisted of central memory CD4+ T cells from blood. The receptors were sampled from a man younger than 35 in good health.

Ten or more counts support this clone. Other DNA sequences in the sample encode the same CDR3. The CDR3 is CASSLARTSGSSYEQYF. The CDR3 nucleotides are TGTGCCAGCAGCTTAGCCCGGACTAGCGGCTCCTCCTACGAGCAGTACTTC. V is TRBV7-2 and J is TRBJ2-7; TRBD2 matches 10 bases. V was pared by 0 bases and J by 0 bases, with 5 bases of the junction left unmatched. The CDR3 covers 17 residues. Germline assignment: CDR1 SGHTA and CDR2 FQGNSA.

The chain employs TRBV9 and TRBJ2-7, with D perhaps TRBD2 (5 bases). This CDR3 contains 14 residues. The V gene's germline CDR1 is SGDLS and CDR2 YYNGEE. The V end was cut by 4 bases, the J end by 6 bases, with 17 bases between. The CDR3 DNA follows: TGTGCCAGCAGCCCCCCCGCACGGGGTACCGAGCAGTACTTC. Its protein product is CASSPPARGTEQYF.

This chain connects TRBV9 to TRBJ1-4; maybe TRBD1 (6 bases). The CDR3 consists of 15 residues. The germline V and J ends were trimmed by 4 bases and 5 bases, with 15 bases remaining between them. Germline V gives CDR1 SGDLS, CDR2 YYNGEE. CDR3 nucleotide sequence: TGTGCCAGCAGCCCCTCTTGGGGGGCGAATGAAAAACTGTTTTTT. Its protein product is CASSPSWGANEKLFF.

This clone was counted a few times. The chain links TRBV2 to TRBJ2-7; D gene unclear. The CDR3 totals 14 residues. CDR1 is SNHLY, CDR2 FYNNEI, per germline. V shed 3 bases and J shed 2 bases, with 11 bases lying between them. CDR3 in amino acids: CASSDRLYPYEQYF. The CDR3 DNA follows: TGTGCCAGCAGTGATCGTCTCTACCCCTACGAGCAGTACTTC.

The chain recombines TRBV20-1 with TRBJ1-4; D is uncertain. V was trimmed by 1 base and J by 8 bases, leaving 5 bases between them. Germline CDR1 is DFQATT and CDR2 is SNEGSKA (reference sequence). The CDR3 consists of 11 residues. CDR3 protein: CSARAYEKLFF. The CDR3 DNA follows: TGCAGTGCTAGAGCCTACGAAAAACTGTTTTTT.

This clone has just a few counts. J is TRBJ1-1 and V is TRBV7-9, with 8 bases identical to TRBD1. With V trimmed by 7 bases and J by 4 bases, 8 bases remained unmatched. This CDR3 is built from 14 residues. From germline, CDR1 is SEHNR and CDR2 FQNEAQ (reference sequence). The CDR3 bases are TGTGCCAGCACCCCGTTGACAGGGGCCACTGAAGCTTTCTTT. Its translation is CASTPLTGATEAFF. Full variable domain (outside the CDR3, taken from reference TRBV7-9 and TRBJ1-1): DTGVSQNPRHKITKRGQNVTFRCDPISEHNRLYWYRQTLGQGPEFLTYFQNEAQLEKSRLLSDRFSAERPKGSFSTLEIQRTEQGDSAMYLCASTPLTGATEAFFGQGTRLTVV.

In this sample, this clone turned up a few times. This chain uses TRBV28 with TRBJ1-1; D gene ambiguous. Germline CDR1 and CDR2: MDHEN and SYDVKM. The CDR3 has 14 amino acids. The V and J ends lost 4 bases and 4 bases respectively, with 13 bases between them. This CDR3 is CASSYPGRVTEAFF. The CDR3 bases are TGTGCCAGCAGTTATCCAGGAAGAGTCACTGAAGCTTTCTTT.

The chain carries TRBV4-2 and TRBJ1-1, with D possibly being TRBD1 (5 bases). The CDR3 consists of 15 residues. V was pared by 0 bases and J by 1 base, with 9 bases between. The germline gives CDR1 LGHNA, CDR2 YNFKEQ. CDR3 nucleotide sequence: TGTGCCAGCAGCCAAGAAGCTACAGGGAACACTGAAGCTTTCTTT. Protein: CASSQEATGNTEAFF.

The chain combines TRBV5-1 with TRBJ1-2; no clear D. V was cut by 0 bases and J by 0 bases, with 6 bases left in between. CDR3 length equals 14 residues. Germline V CDR1 and CDR2: SGHRS, YFSETQ. The CDR3 region is CASSLGLTNYGYTF. The CDR3 DNA reads as TGCGCCAGCAGCTTGGGCCTCACTAACTATGGCTACACCTTC.

Many counts were recorded for this clone. The genes are TRBV7-2 and TRBJ2-1; no clear D. Trimming removed 1 base at V and 1 base at J, with 5 bases between. The CDR3 is 14 amino acids. In germline, CDR1 is SGHTA, CDR2 FQGNSA. The CDR3 loop reads CASSLDGSYNEQFF. The CDR3 DNA reads as TGTGCCAGCAGCTTAGACGGGTCCTACAATGAGCAGTTCTTC.

The chain couples TRBV29-1 to TRBJ2-5, with unresolved D. CDR3 length equals 11 residues. Germline lookup yields CDR1 SQVTM and CDR2 ANQGSEA. Trimming stripped 4 bases from V and 4 bases from J, with 7 bases between. The CDR3 here is CSVVWGETQYF. DNA for the CDR3: TGCAGCGTTGTTTGGGGAGAGACCCAGTACTTC.

In the case of this clone: Other DNA sequences in this sample translate to the same CDR3. CDR3 region: CSVVAAVYNEQFF. CDR3 DNA: TGCAGCGTTGTGGCGGCAGTGTACAATGAGCAGTTCTTC. The chain combines TRBV29-1 with TRBJ2-1; D gene unclear. V shed 4 bases and J shed 4 bases, with 11 bases lying between them. CDR3 length: 13 residues. The germline V gene has CDR1 SQVTM and CDR2 ANQGSEA.

This clone occurred many times. V and J are TRBV18 and TRBJ2-3, with D unclear. Germline CDR1 is KGHSH and CDR2 is LQKENI. The CDR3 totals 11 residues. The germline V and J ends were trimmed by 7 bases and 1 base, with 3 bases remaining between them. CDR3 in amino acids: CASFGTDTQYF. The CDR3 nucleotides are TGTGCCAGCTTCGGCACAGATACGCAGTATTTT.

V is TRBV29-1 and J is TRBJ1-1; D remains unclear. The CDR3 is 14 residues long. Deletions cut 4 bases from V and 2 bases from J, with 14 bases between. CDR1 is SQVTM and CDR2 is ANQGSEA in the germline V gene. The CDR3 DNA reads TGCAGCGTTGGGGATAGGAGACCTAACACTGAAGCTTTCTTT. Protein: CSVGDRRPNTEAFF.